Listed below are T cell receptor beta chains from one sample, sequenced in a study of blood T cell repertoires in COVID-19. Sequencing was performed with immunoSEQ multiplex PCR; in TCRdb, only in-frame clones are kept and a portion is missing. This repertoire shows under 150,000 clones, 55% to 70% found once; its top ten account for about 2.2%. The sequenced sample consisted of peripheral blood. These receptors all come from a woman aged 70-85 years with acute or convalescent COVID-19. The CDR3 runs from the conserved cysteine through the conserved F or W. Fields, in order: V gene, CDR3 protein.

v_gene: TRBV5-8; CDR3aa: CASSLAGVYNEQFF
v_gene: TRBV10-3; CDR3aa: CAIRRDGSTDTQYF
v_gene: TRBV6-5; CDR3aa: CASSQTGRATEAFF
v_gene: TRBV2; CDR3aa: CASSPGTASSYNEQFF
v_gene: TRBV13; CDR3aa: CASSLGSQGASPLHF
v_gene: TRBV6-6; CDR3aa: CASSYSAGFIEKLFF
v_gene: TRBV29-1; CDR3aa: CSVEYDLVRRNTEAFF
v_gene: TRBV6-1; CDR3aa: CASSEASYRDEQYF
v_gene: TRBV9; CDR3aa: CASSIRTGGITDTQYF
v_gene: TRBV6-5; CDR3aa: CASRTGEAGANVLTF
v_gene: TRBV7-9; CDR3aa: CASSQHGTGAGNTIYF
v_gene: TRBV28; CDR3aa: CASSPVGREGTEAFF
v_gene: TRBV19; CDR3aa: CASRQGGSTGNTIYF
v_gene: TRBV2; CDR3aa: CASSLASYNEQFF
v_gene: TRBV28; CDR3aa: CASSPGTDNEQFF
v_gene: TRBV6-5; CDR3aa: CASSYSPGGQETQYF
v_gene: TRBV2; CDR3aa: CASSPPVGRGHYEQYF
v_gene: TRBV10-3; CDR3aa: CAITGTSGTYEQYF
v_gene: TRBV7-9; CDR3aa: CASTLTGTQETQYF
v_gene: TRBV2; CDR3aa: CAYQGVGELFF
v_gene: TRBV7-2; CDR3aa: CASSPPGLAYEQFF
v_gene: TRBV19; CDR3aa: CASSTGVGQGGTEAFF
v_gene: TRBV27; CDR3aa: CASSARQANNSPLHF
v_gene: TRBV27; CDR3aa: CASSFEPGGPIEQFF
v_gene: TRBV29-1; CDR3aa: CSVGQGVGETQYF
v_gene: TRBV2; CDR3aa: CASTKQGVDEKLFF
v_gene: TRBV6-1; CDR3aa: CASSEARGLTEAFF
v_gene: TRBV3-1/TRBV3-2; CDR3aa: CASSRRTANTEAFF
v_gene: TRBV28; CDR3aa: CASSLTGALISSGNTIYF